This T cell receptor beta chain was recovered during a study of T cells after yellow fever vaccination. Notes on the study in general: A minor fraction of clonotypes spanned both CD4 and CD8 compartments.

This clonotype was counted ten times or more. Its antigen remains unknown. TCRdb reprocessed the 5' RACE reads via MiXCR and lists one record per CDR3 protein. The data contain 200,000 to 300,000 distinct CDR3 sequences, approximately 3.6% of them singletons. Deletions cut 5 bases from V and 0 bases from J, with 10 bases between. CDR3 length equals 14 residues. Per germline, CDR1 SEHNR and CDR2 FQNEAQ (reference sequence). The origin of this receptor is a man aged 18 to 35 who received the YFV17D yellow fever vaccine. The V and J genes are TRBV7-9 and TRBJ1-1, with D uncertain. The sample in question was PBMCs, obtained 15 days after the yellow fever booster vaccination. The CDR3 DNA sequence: TGTGCCAGCAGCCCCCCCACAGTGAACACTGAAGCTTTCTTT. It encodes CASSPPTVNTEAFF.